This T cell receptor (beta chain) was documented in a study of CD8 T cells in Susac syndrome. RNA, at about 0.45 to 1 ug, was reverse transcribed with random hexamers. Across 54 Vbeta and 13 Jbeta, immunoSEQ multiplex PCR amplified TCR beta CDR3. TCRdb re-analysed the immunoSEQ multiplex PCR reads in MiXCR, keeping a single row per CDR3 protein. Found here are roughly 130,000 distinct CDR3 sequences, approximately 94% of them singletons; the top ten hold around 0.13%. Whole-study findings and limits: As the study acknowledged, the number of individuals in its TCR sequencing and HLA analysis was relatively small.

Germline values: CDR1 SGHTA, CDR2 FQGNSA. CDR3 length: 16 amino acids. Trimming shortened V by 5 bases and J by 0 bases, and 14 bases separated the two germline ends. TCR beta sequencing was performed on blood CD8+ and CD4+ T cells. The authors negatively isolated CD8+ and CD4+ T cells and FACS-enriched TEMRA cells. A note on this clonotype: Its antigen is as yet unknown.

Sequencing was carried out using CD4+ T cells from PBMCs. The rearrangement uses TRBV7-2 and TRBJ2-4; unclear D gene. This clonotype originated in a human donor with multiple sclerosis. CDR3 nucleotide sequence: TGTGCCAGCAGCCCCTCTGGCGATCTAGCCAAAAACATTCAGTACTTC. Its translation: CASSPSGDLAKNIQYF.